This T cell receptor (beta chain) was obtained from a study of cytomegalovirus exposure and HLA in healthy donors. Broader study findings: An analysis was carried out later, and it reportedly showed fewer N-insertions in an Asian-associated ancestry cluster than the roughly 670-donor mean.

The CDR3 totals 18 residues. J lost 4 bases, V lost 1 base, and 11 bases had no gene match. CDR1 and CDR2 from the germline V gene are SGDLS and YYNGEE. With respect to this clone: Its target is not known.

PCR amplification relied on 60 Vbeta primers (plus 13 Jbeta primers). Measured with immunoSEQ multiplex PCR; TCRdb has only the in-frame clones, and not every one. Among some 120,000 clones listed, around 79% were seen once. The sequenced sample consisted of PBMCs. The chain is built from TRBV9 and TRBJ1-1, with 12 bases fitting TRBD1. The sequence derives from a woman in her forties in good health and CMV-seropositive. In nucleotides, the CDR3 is TGTGCCAGCAGCGTATTAGCCGGGACAGGGGGCTCGAGCACTGAAGCTTTCTTT. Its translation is CASSVLAGTGGSSTEAFF.